Each of the 13 T cell receptor beta chains below was sequenced from the same sample in a study of blood T cell repertoires in COVID-19 (dated by TCRdb to 2019 to 2021). Library prep was done by the immunoSEQ multiplex PCR assay. TCRdb's version of the immuneACCESS table is confined to in-frame rearrangements and falls short of the full clone set. An unresolved V gene accounts for under half of the shortfall where checked; the remainder is of unknown origin. The sample table holds about 48,000 clones, of which over 65% were seen once. 5.5% to 6% of the sample is held by the ten biggest clonotypes. The sample taken for sequencing was peripheral blood. The receptors were sampled from a woman aged 60 to 75 with acute or convalescent COVID-19.

The chain recombines TRBV29-1 with TRBJ2-5, with 10 bases matching TRBD2. V was clipped by 6 bases and J by 3 bases; unmatched bases: 22. The CDR3 extends over 19 amino acids. CDR1 and CDR2 from the germline V gene are SQVTM and ANQGSEA. CDR3 sequence (DNA): TGCAGCGTGGCAGGGACTAGCGATAGGGGGGTGGAATTCAAAGAGACCCAGTACTTC. It encodes CSVAGTSDRGVEFKETQYF.

This chain links TRBV6-2 or TRBV6-3 with TRBJ2-1; tentatively, D is TRBD2 (5 bases). The CDR3 is 14 amino acids. Germline V CDR1 and CDR2: MNHEY, SVGEGT. V was trimmed by 4 bases and J by 9 bases, leaving 16 bases between them. The CDR3 DNA reads TGTGCCAGCAGTTTTGAGGGAATCCCCCTTGAGCAGTTCTTC. Translation: CASSFEGIPLEQFF.

The rearrangement joins TRBV11-2 to TRBJ2-1; 8 nucleotides line up with TRBD2. Germline V lookup: CDR1 SGHAT, CDR2 FQNNGV. V lost 1 base to trimming and J lost 6 bases; unmatched junction nucleotides: 2. CDR3 size: 14 residues. For the CDR3, the DNA is TGTGCCAGCAGCTTAGCGGGGGGGGTCAATGAGCAGTTCTTC. It is translated as CASSLAGGVNEQFF.

The V and J genes are TRBV7-9 and TRBJ2-5; D might be TRBD2 (5 bases). From germline, CDR1 is SEHNR and CDR2 FQNEAQ (reference sequence). Trimming shortened V by 5 bases and J by 1 base, and 14 bases separated the two germline ends. The CDR3 runs 15 residues. CDR3 DNA sequence: TGTGCCAGCAGCGCCCGAGCGGACGGCCAAGAGACCCAGTACTTC. It codes for CASSARADGQETQYF. Combining the CDR3 with reference TRBV7-9 and TRBJ2-5 gives the whole variable domain DTGVSQNPRHKITKRGQNVTFRCDPISEHNRLYWYRQTLGQGPEFLTYFQNEAQLEKSRLLSDRFSAERPKGSFSTLEIQRTEQGDSAMYLCASSARADGQETQYFGPGTRLLVL.

The chain links TRBV2 to TRBJ1-5, with 11 positions matching TRBD1. V lost 6 bases to trimming and J lost 7 bases; unmatched junction nucleotides: 5. Germline V gene lookup returns CDR1 SNHLY and CDR2 FYNNEI. This CDR3 contains 14 residues. The CDR3 sequence: CASSGDRGRQPQHF. DNA of the CDR3: TGTGCCAGCAGCGGGGACAGGGGGAGACAGCCCCAGCATTTT.

The chain has TRBV4-1 and TRBJ2-7; TRBD1 might be the D (5 bases). The CDR3 is made up of 13 amino acids. Trimming stripped 0 bases from V and 8 bases from J, with 11 bases between. Per the germline V gene, CDR1 is MGHRA and CDR2 is YSYEKL. The CDR3 nucleotides read TGCGCCAGCAGCCAAGACCTGGGGCCACAGCAGTACTTC. This codes for CASSQDLGPQQYF.

The chain has TRBV7-2 and TRBJ1-1; the D gene is possibly TRBD1 (6 bases). From germline, CDR1 is SGHTA and CDR2 FQGNSA. V shed 5 bases and J shed 1 base, with 11 bases lying between them. The length of the CDR3 is 14 residues. CDR3: CASSLGHQNTEAFF. CDR3 sequence (DNA): TGTGCCAGCAGCCTGGGACACCAGAACACTGAAGCTTTCTTT.

This chain links TRBV7-2 with TRBJ2-5, with TRBD1 as a possible D gene (5 bases). The V end lost 1 base, the J end lost 1 base, and 7 bases lay between the germline ends. From germline, CDR1 is SGHTA and CDR2 FQGNSA. The CDR3 is 14 residues long. CDR3 in amino acids: CASSLGGRQETQYF. The CDR3 nucleotides read TGTGCCAGCAGCTTAGGGGGCCGCCAAGAGACCCAGTACTTC. Combining the CDR3 with reference TRBV7-2 and TRBJ2-5 gives the whole variable domain GAGVSQSPSNKVTEKGKDVELRCDPISGHTALYWYRQSLGQGLEFLIYFQGNSAPDKSGLPSDRFSAERTGGSVSTLTIQRTQQEDSAVYLCASSLGGRQETQYFGPGTRLLVL.

The chain has TRBV7-6 and TRBJ2-1; TRBD2 is a possible D gene (6 bases). Germline V CDR1 and CDR2: SGHVS, FNYEAQ. The CDR3 length is 13 residues. Trimming left V 5 bases short and J 4 bases short, with 9 bases between. CDR3 region: CASSGGLYNEQFF. CDR3 sequence (DNA): TGTGCCAGCAGCGGGGGACTTTACAATGAGCAGTTCTTC.

CDR3 residues: CASSLVGGYGYTF. The CDR3, as DNA: TGCGCCAGCAGCTTGGTGGGGGGTTATGGCTACACCTTC. The chain carries TRBV5-1 and TRBJ1-2; possibly TRBD1 for D (5 bases). Germline CDR1 is SGHRS and CDR2 is YFSETQ. Trimming took off 0 bases at V and 5 bases at J, with 8 bases between the two ends. CDR3 length: 13 residues.

This chain links TRBV4-3 with TRBJ1-5; TRBD1 is a possible D gene (6 bases). Trimming shortened V by 4 bases and J by 2 bases, and 12 bases separated the two germline ends. The germline V gene encodes CDR1 LGHNA and CDR2 YSLEER. CDR3 length: 15 amino acids. The CDR3 DNA follows: TGCGCCAGCAGCCCCATTTACAGGGGCAATCAGCCCCAGCATTTT. This sequence encodes CASSPIYRGNQPQHF.

The chain employs TRBV12-3 or TRBV12-4 and TRBJ2-5; D gene unclear. CDR3 length: 13 amino acids. Trimming stripped 2 bases from V and 2 bases from J, with 6 bases between. This CDR3 reads CASSLRSQETQYF. The CDR3 DNA reads as TGTGCCAGCAGTTTACGTAGTCAAGAGACCCAGTACTTC.

The CDR3 region has the DNA TGTGCCAGCAGCTTACACGCAATCAGGGCTCCAGATGGAGCTTTCTTT. As protein: CASSLHAIRAPDGAFF. The chain couples TRBV7-9 to TRBJ1-1; weak D call: TRBD1 (5 bases). V lost 2 bases and J lost 10, with 23 bases in between. Germline CDR1 SEHNR, CDR2 FQNEAQ (reference sequence). This CDR3 is built from 16 residues.